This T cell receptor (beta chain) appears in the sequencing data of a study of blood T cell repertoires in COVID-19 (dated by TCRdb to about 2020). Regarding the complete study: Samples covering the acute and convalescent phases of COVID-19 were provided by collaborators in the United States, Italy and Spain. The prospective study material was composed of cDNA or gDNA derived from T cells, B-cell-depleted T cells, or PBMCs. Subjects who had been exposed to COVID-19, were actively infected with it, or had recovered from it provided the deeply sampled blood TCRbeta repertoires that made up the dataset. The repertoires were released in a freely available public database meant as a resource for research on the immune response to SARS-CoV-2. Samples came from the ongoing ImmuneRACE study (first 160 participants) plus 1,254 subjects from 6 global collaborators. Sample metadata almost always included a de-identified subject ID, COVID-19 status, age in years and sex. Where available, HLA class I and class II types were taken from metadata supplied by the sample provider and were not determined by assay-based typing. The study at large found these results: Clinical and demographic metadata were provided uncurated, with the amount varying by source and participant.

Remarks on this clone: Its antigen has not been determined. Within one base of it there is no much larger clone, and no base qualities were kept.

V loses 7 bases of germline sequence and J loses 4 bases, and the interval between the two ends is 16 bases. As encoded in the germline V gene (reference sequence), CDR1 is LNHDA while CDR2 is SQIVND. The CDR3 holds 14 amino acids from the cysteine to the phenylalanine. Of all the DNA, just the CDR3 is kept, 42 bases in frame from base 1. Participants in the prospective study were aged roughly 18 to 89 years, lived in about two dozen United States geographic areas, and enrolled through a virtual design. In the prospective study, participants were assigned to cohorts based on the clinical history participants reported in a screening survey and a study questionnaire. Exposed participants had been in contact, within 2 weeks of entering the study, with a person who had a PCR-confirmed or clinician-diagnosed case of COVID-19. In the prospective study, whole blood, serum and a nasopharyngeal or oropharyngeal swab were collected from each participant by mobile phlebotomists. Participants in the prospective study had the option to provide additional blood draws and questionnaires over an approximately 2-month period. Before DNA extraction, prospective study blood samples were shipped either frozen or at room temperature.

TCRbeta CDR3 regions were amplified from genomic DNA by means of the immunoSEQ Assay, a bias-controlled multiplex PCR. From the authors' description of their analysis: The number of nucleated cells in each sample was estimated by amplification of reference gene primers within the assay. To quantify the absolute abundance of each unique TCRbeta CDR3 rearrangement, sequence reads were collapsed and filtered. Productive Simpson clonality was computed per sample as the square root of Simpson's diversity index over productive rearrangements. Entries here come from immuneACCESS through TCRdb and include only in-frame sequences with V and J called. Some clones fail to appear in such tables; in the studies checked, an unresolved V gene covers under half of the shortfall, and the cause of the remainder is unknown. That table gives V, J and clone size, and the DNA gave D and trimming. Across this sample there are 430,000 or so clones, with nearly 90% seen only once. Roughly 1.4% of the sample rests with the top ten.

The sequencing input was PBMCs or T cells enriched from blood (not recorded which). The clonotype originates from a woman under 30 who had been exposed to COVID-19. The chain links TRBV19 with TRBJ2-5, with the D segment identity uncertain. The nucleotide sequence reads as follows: TGTGCCAGTACCGCAGTTTGGGCCTCAGAGACCCAGTACTTC. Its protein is CASTAVWASETQYF.